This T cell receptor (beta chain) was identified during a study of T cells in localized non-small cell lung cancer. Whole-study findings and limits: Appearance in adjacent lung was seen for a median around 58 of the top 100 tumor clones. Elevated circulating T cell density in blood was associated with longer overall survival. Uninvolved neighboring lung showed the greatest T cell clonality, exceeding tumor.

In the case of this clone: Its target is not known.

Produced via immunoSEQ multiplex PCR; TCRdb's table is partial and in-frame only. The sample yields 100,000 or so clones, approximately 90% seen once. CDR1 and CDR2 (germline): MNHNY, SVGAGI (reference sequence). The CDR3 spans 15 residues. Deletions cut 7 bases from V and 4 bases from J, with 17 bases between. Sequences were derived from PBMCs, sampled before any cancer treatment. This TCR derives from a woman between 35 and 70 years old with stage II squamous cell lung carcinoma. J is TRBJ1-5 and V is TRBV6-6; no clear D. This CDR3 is CASTTRGDGNQPQHF. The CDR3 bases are TGTGCCAGCACCACCCGGGGAGACGGGAATCAGCCCCAGCATTTT.